Sequencing of this T cell receptor beta chain was carried out in a study of T cell changes during pregnancy in multiple sclerosis. Produced via immunoSEQ multiplex PCR; TCRdb's table is partial and in-frame only. The sample lists tens of thousands of clones; roughly 90% were seen once. Trimming pared 6 bases from V and 8 bases from J, leaving 20 bases between. The CDR3 is 15 residues long. Germline values: CDR1 MNHEY, CDR2 SVGAGI. The V gene is TRBV6-5, the J gene TRBJ2-1, with D maybe TRBD2 (5 bases). The receptor was derived from a female donor in good health, enrolled as a control in a pregnancy study. The sequenced sample was peripheral blood, obtained in the third trimester of pregnancy. The CDR3 sequence is CASRPLGRDWDEQFF. Written as DNA, the CDR3 is TGTGCCAGCAGACCACTAGGACGGGATTGGGATGAGCAGTTCTTC.